These 7 T cell receptor beta chains were all obtained from the same sample, sequenced in a study of T cells in Graves' hyperthyroidism and ophthalmopathy. RNA transcripts provided the source from which TCR beta CDR3 regions were amplified. RT-PCR in the first round (using the HTBI primer set) targeted the TCR CDR3. One entry per CDR3 protein, called by TCRdb with MiXCR from the multiplex PCR reads. The sample lists roughly 570,000 distinct CDR3 sequences; approximately 44% were seen once. What was sequenced was peripheral blood or thyroid tissue (not recorded which). These receptors were collected from an adult woman with Graves' disease, either hyperthyroidism or ophthalmopathy (not recorded which).

As DNA, the CDR3 is TGTGCCATCAGTGAAGGTCCCGGGACAAGGTCCTACGAGCAGTACTTC. Residues: CAISEGPGTRSYEQYF. The V gene is TRBV10-3, the J gene TRBJ2-7, with a tentative D call TRBD1 (6 bases). Germline V gene data show CDR1 as ENHRY and CDR2 as SYGVKD. The CDR3 spans 16 residues. V dropped 3 bases and J dropped 1 base, with 16 bases sitting between them.

A few counts support this clonotype. The V and J genes are TRBV6-5 and TRBJ1-2; D unresolved. Trimming took off 1 base at V and 8 bases at J, with 14 bases between the two ends. Germline V gene lookup returns CDR1 MNHEY and CDR2 SVGAGI. CDR3 size: 14 residues. The CDR3 DNA reads as TGTGCCAGCAGTTACTTGGGGAGTGTAGGCGGCTACACCTTC. This codes for CASSYLGSVGGYTF.

This clonotype has more than one count but fewer than ten. The J gene is TRBJ2-1, the V gene TRBV20-1; D might be TRBD1 or TRBD2, each matching 6 bases. Trimming left V 0 bases short and J 6 bases short, with 15 bases between. Germline-derived CDR1 and CDR2 are DFQATT and SNEGSKA (reference sequence). CDR3 length: 15 residues. In nucleotides, the CDR3 is TGCAGTGCTAGAGAGGGGACTCGGGACACCAATGAGCAGTTCTTC. It codes for CSAREGTRDTNEQFF.

The V call is TRBV10-3, the J call TRBJ2-5; 7 positions match TRBD1. Germline assignment: CDR1 ENHRY and CDR2 SYGVKD. This CDR3 contains 12 residues. V was clipped by 9 bases and J by 4 bases; unmatched bases: 5. For the CDR3, the DNA is TGTGCCATTGCCAACAGGGGAGAGACCCAGTACTTC. Its protein is CAIANRGETQYF.

This clonotype was found a few times. The genes are TRBV10-3 and TRBJ2-6, with D unclear. The CDR3 totals 14 residues. Trimming cost V 4 bases and J 4 bases, with 8 bases left between them. Germline V CDR1 and CDR2: ENHRY, SYGVKD. CDR3 DNA: TGTGCCATCAGTGTCGCCCAAGGGGCCAACGTCCTGACTTTC. Encoded protein: CAISVAQGANVLTF.

This clonotype was detected a few times. J is TRBJ1-1 and V is TRBV30; a weak D match, TRBD1 (5 bases). V dropped 5 bases and J dropped 2 bases, with 9 bases sitting between them. Per the germline V gene, CDR1 is GTSNPN and CDR2 is SVGIG (reference sequence). The CDR3 consists of 12 residues. CDR3 sequence reads: CAWGDGNTEAFF. The CDR3 coding sequence is TGTGCCTGGGGGGACGGAAACACTGAAGCTTTCTTT.

At least ten counts were recorded for this clonotype. The chain uses TRBV4-1 and TRBJ1-1; D not certain. V lost 4 bases and J lost 0, with 15 bases in between. CDR1 and CDR2 from the germline V gene are MGHRA and YSYEKL. The CDR3 extends over 16 amino acids. CDR3 nucleotides: TGCGCCAGCAGCCCTTATAACGATGGAATGAACACTGAAGCTTTCTTT. Residues: CASSPYNDGMNTEAFF.